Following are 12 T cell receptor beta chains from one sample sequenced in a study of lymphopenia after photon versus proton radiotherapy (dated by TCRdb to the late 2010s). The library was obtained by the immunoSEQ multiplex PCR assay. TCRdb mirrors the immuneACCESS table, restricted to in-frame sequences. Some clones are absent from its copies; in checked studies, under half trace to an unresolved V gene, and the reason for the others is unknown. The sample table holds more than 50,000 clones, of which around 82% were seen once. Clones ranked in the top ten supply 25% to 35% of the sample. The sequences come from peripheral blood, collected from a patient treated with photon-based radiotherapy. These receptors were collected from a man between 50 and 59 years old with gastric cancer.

CDR3 region: CASSPRTGEIRYEQYF. The CDR3 coding sequence is TGTGCCAGCAGCCCGCGGACAGGGGAAATACGCTACGAGCAGTACTTC. The chain links TRBV7-8 to TRBJ2-7; 9 bases fit TRBD1. Trimming removed 5 bases from V and 3 bases from J; junction bases left unmatched: 11. In germline, CDR1 is SGHVS, CDR2 FQNEAQ. The length of the CDR3 is 16 residues. The whole variable domain, filled in from reference TRBV7-8 and TRBJ2-7, reads GAGVSQSPRYKVAKRGQDVALRCDPISGHVSLFWYQQALGQGPEFLTYFQNEAQLDKSGLPSDRFFAERPEGSVSTLKIQRTQQEDSAVYLCASSPRTGEIRYEQYFGPGTRLTVT.

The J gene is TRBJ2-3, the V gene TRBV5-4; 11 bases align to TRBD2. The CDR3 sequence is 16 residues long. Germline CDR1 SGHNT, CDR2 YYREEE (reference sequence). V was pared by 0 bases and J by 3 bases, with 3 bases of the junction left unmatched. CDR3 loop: CASSLAGLAATDTQYF. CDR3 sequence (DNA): TGTGCCAGCAGCTTGGCGGGACTAGCGGCTACAGATACGCAGTATTTT.

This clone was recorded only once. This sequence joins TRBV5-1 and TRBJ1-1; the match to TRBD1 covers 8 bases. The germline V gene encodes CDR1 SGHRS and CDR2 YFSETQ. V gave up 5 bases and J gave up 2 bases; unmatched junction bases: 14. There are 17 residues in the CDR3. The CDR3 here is CASRSYRGGSGNTEAFF. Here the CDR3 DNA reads TGCGCCAGCAGATCCTACAGGGGGGGCTCTGGTAACACTGAAGCTTTCTTT.

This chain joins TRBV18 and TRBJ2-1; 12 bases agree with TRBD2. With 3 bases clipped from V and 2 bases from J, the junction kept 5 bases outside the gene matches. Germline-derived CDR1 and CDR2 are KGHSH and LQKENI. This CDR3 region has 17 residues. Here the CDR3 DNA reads TGTGCCAGCTCACCGGTAGGGACTAGCGGGCCCTACAATGAGCAGTTCTTC. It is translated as CASSPVGTSGPYNEQFF.

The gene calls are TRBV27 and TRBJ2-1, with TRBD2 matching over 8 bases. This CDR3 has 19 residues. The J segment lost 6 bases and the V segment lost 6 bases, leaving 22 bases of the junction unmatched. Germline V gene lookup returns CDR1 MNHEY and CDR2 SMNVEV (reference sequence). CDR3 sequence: CASSSRRRGIAGGLNEQFF. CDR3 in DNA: TGTGCCAGCAGCTCCCGACGCCGGGGTATTGCGGGAGGTCTCAATGAGCAGTTCTTC.

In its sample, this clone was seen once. CDR3 nucleotide sequence: TGTGCCAGCAGCTTAACGGGGCCTTCTTGGTCCTACGAGCAGTACTTC. It codes for CASSLTGPSWSYEQYF. The chain recombines TRBV7-3 with TRBJ2-7; a possible D gene is TRBD1 (5 bases). The V and J ends lost 0 bases and 1 base respectively, with 13 bases between them. Looked up from germline, CDR1 is SGHTA and CDR2 is FQGTGA. The CDR3 contains 16 residues.

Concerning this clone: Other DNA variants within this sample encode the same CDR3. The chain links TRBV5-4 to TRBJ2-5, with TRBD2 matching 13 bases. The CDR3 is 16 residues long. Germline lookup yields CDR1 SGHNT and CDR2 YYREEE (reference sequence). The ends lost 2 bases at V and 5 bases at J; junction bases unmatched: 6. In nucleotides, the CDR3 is TGTGCCAGCAGCTTCCGGACTAGCGGGAGAAGGGAGACCCAGTACTTC. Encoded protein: CASSFRTSGRRETQYF.

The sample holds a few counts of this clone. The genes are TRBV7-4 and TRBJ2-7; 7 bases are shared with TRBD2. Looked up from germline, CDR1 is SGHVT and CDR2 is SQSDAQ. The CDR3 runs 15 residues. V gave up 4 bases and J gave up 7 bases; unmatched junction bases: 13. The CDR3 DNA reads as TGTGCCAGCAGCTCAAGGATCAGGCGGGAGAGTGAGCAGTACTTC. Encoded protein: CASSSRIRRESEQYF.

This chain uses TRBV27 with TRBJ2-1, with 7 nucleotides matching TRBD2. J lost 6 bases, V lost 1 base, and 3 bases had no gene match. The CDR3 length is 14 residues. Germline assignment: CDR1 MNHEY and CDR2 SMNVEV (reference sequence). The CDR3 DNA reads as TGTGCCAGCAGTTTATGGCGGGAGTTCAATGAGCAGTTCTTC. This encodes CASSLWREFNEQFF.

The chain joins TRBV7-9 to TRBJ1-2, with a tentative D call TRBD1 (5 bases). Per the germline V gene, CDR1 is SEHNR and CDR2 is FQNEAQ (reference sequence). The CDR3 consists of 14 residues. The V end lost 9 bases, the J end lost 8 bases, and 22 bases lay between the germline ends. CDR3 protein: CASRRDSTSGGYTF. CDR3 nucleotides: TGTGCCAGTCGGAGGGACTCAACTTCGGGAGGCTACACCTTC.

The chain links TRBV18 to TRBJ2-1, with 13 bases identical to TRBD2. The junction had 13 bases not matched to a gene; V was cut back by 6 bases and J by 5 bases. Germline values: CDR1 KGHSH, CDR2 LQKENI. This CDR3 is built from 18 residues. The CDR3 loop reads CASSPTSGRAFQNNEQFF. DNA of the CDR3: TGTGCCAGCTCGCCTACTAGCGGGAGGGCCTTTCAAAACAATGAGCAGTTCTTC. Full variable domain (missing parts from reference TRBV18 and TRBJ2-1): NAGVMQNPRHLVRRRGQEARLRCSPMKGHSHVYWYRQLPEEGLKFMVYLQKENIIDESGMPKERFSAEFPKEGPSILRIQQVVRGDSAAYFCASSPTSGRAFQNNEQFFGPGTRLTVL.

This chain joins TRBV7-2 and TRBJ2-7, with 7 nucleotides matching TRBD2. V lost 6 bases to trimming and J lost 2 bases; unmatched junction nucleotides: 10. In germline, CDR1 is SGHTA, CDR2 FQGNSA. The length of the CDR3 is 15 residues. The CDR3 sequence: CASSNGLAATYEQYF. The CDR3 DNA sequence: TGTGCCAGCAGTAATGGGCTAGCGGCAACCTACGAGCAGTACTTC.